This T cell receptor (beta chain) comes out of a study of shared clonotypes between healthy human individuals (dated by TCRdb to 2018 to 2020). Background for the entire study: The cohort comprised a couple of women and a few men aged 18 to 49 years. Per donor, three plates each were used for CD4 naive and CD4 memory, two for CD8 naive, and one for CD8 memory. To estimate repertoire size and how much clonotype sharing occurs between individuals, the study deeply sequenced the blood TCR repertoires of roughly 5 healthy adults. Libraries were prepared and TCR repertoires were sequenced by different laboratories using diverse techniques, in order to increase sequencing depth and limit assay-specific biases. Between about 0.85 and 9.5 billion PBMCs per donor were obtained by leukapheresis.

The donors were healthy, HIV-negative adults who had no recently reported acute infections or vaccinations. Only Caucasian adults living in Nashville, Tennessee, USA were represented among the donors. CD4+ T cells were enriched through magnetic negative selection, after which naive cells were positively selected on CD45RA and the remaining negative fraction served as the memory subset. Blood was collected by leukapheresis, and PBMCs were isolated by Ficoll-Histopaque density gradient centrifugation and then cryopreserved in liquid nitrogen vapor phase. Purity and quantity of every magnetically sorted T cell population were checked by analytical flow cytometry. From each sorted fraction, genomic DNA was isolated and quantified by UV absorbance on a Nanodrop 2000c. The CDR3 sequence holds 16 residues, the cysteine and phenylalanine included. Of all the DNA, just the CDR3 is kept, 48 bases in frame from base 1. Trimming accounts for 4 bases at V and 3 bases at J, while the number of junction bases matched to no gene is 10. The CDR1 and CDR2 encoded by the germline V gene are MDHEN and SYDVKM.

Using the deep immunoSEQ assay, TCR CDR3 regions were amplified from genomic DNA by multiplex PCR. Extracted genomic DNA from each cell subset was distributed evenly across all wells of several immunoSEQ 96-well plates, and each plate was treated as a replicate. For sorted subsets, 200 to 250 ng of genomic DNA, equivalent to some 30,000 T cell genomes, went into each replicate PCR. The purified libraries were quantified using a Qubit 3.0 fluorometer, sized with a Bioanalyzer 2100, and then quantified again using the KAPA Library Quantification kit. Every immunoSEQ 96-well plate was sequenced on a dedicated single-read 150-cycle Illumina NextSeq 550 flow cell. The authors processed their data as follows. Because the immunoSEQ output included only junctional sequences and no quality scores, the filtering could not be the same as the filtering used for full-length reads. To assign V/J genes and CDR3, sequences were annotated against IMGT germline references using PyIR, a Python wrapper for IgBLAST v1.9. Reads were removed for weak V/J assignments (E-value above 1e-6), missing CDR3, stop codons, out-of-frame junctions, or ambiguous translated residues. V3J clonotypes were defined as sequences sharing the same inferred V gene, J gene, and CDR3 amino acid sequence. The percentage overlap between two repertoires was calculated by dividing the number of shared unique clonotypes by the size of the smaller repertoire. RTK rarefaction, the Chao1 estimator, and Recon v2.1 estimates of unobserved clonotypes were used to assess repertoire richness. OLGA was used to compute generation probabilities for all TCRbeta clonotypes that the gDNA method yielded from several donors. TCRdb took over this immuneACCESS table, retaining in-frame rearrangements with V and J assigned. Such tables are incomplete; in checked studies, under half of the missing clones stem from an unresolved V gene, and the remainder is unexplained. That table gives V, J and clone size, and the DNA gave D and trimming. The sample table contains about 1.1 million clones; only one count was recorded for 60% to 80% of them. The ten largest clones add up to about 0.94% of the sample.

This clone was recorded once. Its target antigen remains unknown. No quality values exist for individual bases; no much larger clone is one base distant. What the work shows at the level of the full study, not this receptor alone: Only blood was sampled, and tissue TCR repertoires likely differ from those in blood. Naive subsets generally had larger estimated clonotype richness than memory subsets did. Because the study included a small number of donors, the genetic and exposure-history diversity represented was limited. Even with the large sequencing depth, rarefaction of the sorted-subset datasets indicated that sequencing was incomplete. Higher generation probabilities were observed for clonotypes shared by all four sorted-subset donors than for non-shared clonotypes. Sharing across a handful of donors was observed for about 4.8% of naive CD4, 3% to 3.5% of naive CD8, 2.3% of memory CD4, and about 0.4% of memory CD8 clonotypes. Based on pairwise subsampling, the degree of clonotype sharing among donors was expected to be affected by sequencing depth.

The TCR was taken from a man between 18 and 35 years old in good health. Some clones in this sample may be carry-over from other donors' samples. The specimen sequenced was memory CD4+ T cells from PBMCs. The cell subset or site label of this sample denotes: CD45RA-negative fraction. The V and J segments used are TRBV28 and TRBJ2-3; 7 bases in the junction line up with TRBD1. The DNA reads TGTGCCAGCAGTTCTCCCCCGGCAGGGGGTACAGATACGCAGTATTTT. Its product reads: CASSSPPAGGTDTQYF.